This passage covers 26 T cell receptor beta chains from one sample sequenced in a study of blood T cell repertoires in COVID-19. This table comes from immunoSEQ multiplex PCR, and its TCRdb copy is limited to in-frame clones, with some not included. This repertoire shows fewer than 200,000 clones, around nine tenths found once; its top ten account for approximately 2.5%. Input material: peripheral blood. These receptors all come from a man aged 35 to 55 with active or convalescent COVID-19.

The chain has TRBV19 and TRBJ2-3; the match to TRBD2 covers 11 bases. The CDR3 contains 16 residues. The V and J ends lost 1 base and 8 bases, in that order; junction bases with no gene match: 8. The V gene's germline CDR1 is LNHDA and CDR2 SQIVND (reference sequence). CDR3 loop: CASSIASSGGYGTQYF. CDR3 bases: TGTGCCAGTAGTATAGCGTCTAGCGGGGGGTATGGTACGCAGTATTTT.

This clone appeared a single time. The chain links TRBV29-1 to TRBJ1-5, with D possibly TRBD1 on 6 matching bases. Germline CDR1 reads SQVTM; CDR2 reads ANQGSEA. The CDR3 contains 12 residues. Trimming shortened V by 7 bases and J by 3 bases, and 10 bases separated the two germline ends. The CDR3 loop is CSARDNNQPQHF. The CDR3 region has the DNA TGCAGCGCCCGGGACAACAATCAGCCCCAGCATTTT.

This sequence joins TRBV7-2 and TRBJ2-7; 9 bases agree with TRBD2. With V trimmed by 3 bases and J by 13 bases, 10 bases remained unmatched. The CDR3 is 13 amino acids. Germline V CDR1 and CDR2: SGHTA, FQGNSA. CDR3 sequence reads: CASSFRPSGVNYF. The CDR3 DNA follows: TGTGCCAGCAGCTTCCGACCTAGCGGGGTTAACTACTTC.

The rearrangement links TRBV3-1 (or the pseudogene TRBV3-2) to TRBJ2-7; tentative D call: TRBD1 (7 bases). The CDR3 length is 15 residues. V was shortened by 3 bases and J by 9 bases, with 21 bases between the two germline ends. CDR1 and CDR2 (germline): LGHDT, YNNKEL (reference sequence). The CDR3: CASSQTGWRGQVQYF. The CDR3, as DNA: TGTGCCAGCAGCCAGACCGGGTGGAGGGGGCAGGTGCAGTACTTC.

The CDR3, as DNA: TGTGCCAGCTCACCAGGCGGGACCAGAAACATTCAGTACTTC. Its translation: CASSPGGTRNIQYF. V and J are TRBV18 and TRBJ2-4; tentative D call: TRBD2 (6 bases). V lost 2 bases and J lost 6, with 11 bases in between. The CDR3 consists of 14 residues. Germline CDR1 and CDR2: KGHSH and LQKENI.

J is TRBJ2-1 and V is TRBV3-1 (or the pseudogene TRBV3-2), with D perhaps matching TRBD2 (6 bases). The CDR3 is 18 residues long. V lost 4 bases to trimming and J lost 1 base, with 20 bases between them. From germline, CDR1 is LGHDT and CDR2 YNNKEL (reference sequence). CDR3 amino acids: CASSLERAGEISYNEQFF. The CDR3 bases are TGTGCCAGCAGCCTTGAAAGAGCGGGCGAGATTTCCTACAATGAGCAGTTCTTC.

V usage is TRBV2 and J usage is TRBJ1-3, with D unclear. V lost 2 bases and J lost 4, with 6 bases in between. The CDR3 has 13 amino acids. Germline assignment: CDR1 SNHLY and CDR2 FYNNEI. CDR3 DNA sequence: TGTGCCAGCAGTGAAATAGTCGGAAACACCATATATTTT. Encoded protein: CASSEIVGNTIYF.

The rearrangement uses TRBV30 and TRBJ1-1; 7 nucleotides line up with TRBD1. CDR3 size: 12 residues. Germline CDR1 GTSNPN, CDR2 SVGIG (reference sequence). V lost 7 bases and J lost 5; bases outside the gene matches: 7. CDR3 nucleotides: TGTGCCTACAGGGGAAGGGGGACTGAAGCTTTCTTT. Translating gives CAYRGRGTEAFF.

This sequence joins TRBV18 and TRBJ1-2; D gene ambiguous. CDR1 and CDR2 (germline): KGHSH, LQKENI. The CDR3 extends over 15 amino acids. V lost 3 bases, J lost 2 bases, and 13 bases lay in between. CDR3 amino acids: CASSPNENRNYGYTF. Written as DNA, the CDR3 is TGTGCCAGCTCACCTAATGAGAACAGAAACTATGGCTACACCTTC. Using reference TRBV18 and TRBJ1-2 for the parts outside the CDR3, the full variable domain is NAGVMQNPRHLVRRRGQEARLRCSPMKGHSHVYWYRQLPEEGLKFMVYLQKENIIDESGMPKERFSAEFPKEGPSILRIQQVVRGDSAAYFCASSPNENRNYGYTFGSGTRLTVV.

There are a few counts of this clone. V usage is TRBV9 and J usage is TRBJ2-7; 9 bases are a match to TRBD1. The CDR3 spans 16 residues. Germline values: CDR1 SGDLS, CDR2 YYNGEE. V shed 3 bases, J shed 6 bases, and the junction held 13 bases outside the gene matches. The CDR3 protein is CASSAGDRALGVEQYF. DNA of the CDR3: TGTGCCAGCAGCGCCGGGGACAGGGCTCTGGGGGTCGAGCAGTACTTC.

This clone has a handful of counts. The CDR3 protein is CATTAGEGSPLHF. CDR3 in DNA: TGTGCCACCACGGCAGGCGAGGGATCACCCCTCCACTTT. The chain is built from TRBV24-1 and TRBJ1-6; the D is unclear. The CDR3 has 13 amino acids. Germline V gene lookup returns CDR1 KGHDR and CDR2 SFDVKD. V lost 8 bases and J lost 10, with 14 bases in between.

This clone was observed a single time. The chain combines TRBV5-1 with TRBJ1-1; D is unresolved. V was cut by 0 bases and J by 1 base, with 7 bases left in between. The CDR3 is 14 amino acids. Germline values: CDR1 SGHRS, CDR2 YFSETQ. CDR3 residues: CASSLGHGNTEAFF. CDR3 bases: TGCGCCAGCAGCTTGGGGCATGGGAACACTGAAGCTTTCTTT.

The chain recombines TRBV6-5 with TRBJ1-1; TRBD1 is a possible D gene (5 bases). This CDR3 has 15 residues. Germline CDR1 and CDR2: MNHEY and SVGAGI. Deletions cut 2 bases from V and 6 bases from J, with 16 bases between. The DNA of the CDR3 is TGTGCCAGCAGTTACGGGCCCCTATCGGGGGCTGAAGCTTTCTTT. Translation: CASSYGPLSGAEAFF.

CDR3 residues: CASSLVWTAEWNSYEQYF. CDR3 coding DNA: TGCGCCAGCAGCTTGGTCTGGACAGCCGAGTGGAACTCCTACGAGCAGTACTTC. The rearrangement links TRBV5-1 to TRBJ2-7, with D possibly being TRBD1 (6 bases). Trimming shortened V by 0 bases and J by 0 bases, and 19 bases separated the two germline ends. The CDR3 length is 18 residues. Per germline, CDR1 SGHRS and CDR2 YFSETQ.

This clone was seen more than once but under ten times. This sequence joins TRBV4-3 and TRBJ1-4; a weak D match, TRBD1 (5 bases). CDR3 size: 13 residues. The germline V gene encodes CDR1 LGHNA and CDR2 YSLEER. Trimming shortened V by 0 bases and J by 10 bases, and 9 bases separated the two germline ends. The CDR3 sequence is CASSQDREGKLFF. The CDR3 DNA reads TGCGCCAGCAGCCAAGACAGGGAGGGAAAACTGTTTTTT.

The genes are TRBV24-1 and TRBJ2-5; 9 bases line up with TRBD2. Germline V CDR1 and CDR2: KGHDR, SFDVKD. The CDR3 contains 16 residues. V lost 0 bases and J lost 6; bases outside the gene matches: 7. The CDR3 sequence is CATSDLSPSGAQTQYF. The DNA of the CDR3 is TGTGCCACCAGTGATTTGAGCCCTAGCGGGGCCCAGACCCAGTACTTC.

This clone has more than one count but fewer than ten. The V gene is TRBV2, the J gene TRBJ2-1; D gene unclear. Trimming took 9 bases from V and 6 from J, leaving 12 bases between them. Germline loops: CDR1 SNHLY, CDR2 FYNNEI. This CDR3 contains 12 residues. CDR3 DNA sequence: TGTGCCAGTCTCTTGCCGAGCAATGAGCAGTTCTTC. Its translation: CASLLPSNEQFF.

The V and J genes are TRBV27 and TRBJ2-7; 7 nucleotides line up with TRBD1. Trimming at V came to 5 bases and at J to 4 bases, leaving 5 bases not matched to a gene. Germline V CDR1 and CDR2: MNHEY, SMNVEV (reference sequence). The CDR3 is 13 amino acids. CDR3: CASSITGVYEQYF. The CDR3 nucleotides read TGTGCCAGCAGTATAACAGGGGTTTACGAGCAGTACTTC.

The chain employs TRBV5-1 and TRBJ2-7; possibly TRBD1 for D (5 bases). The CDR3 spans 15 residues. The V end lost 0 bases, the J end lost 3 bases, and 13 bases lay between the germline ends. Germline-derived CDR1 and CDR2 are SGHRS and YFSETQ. CDR3 sequence reads: CASSLETATSYEQYF. The CDR3, as DNA: TGCGCCAGCAGCTTGGAGACAGCTACCAGCTACGAGCAGTACTTC.

V and J are TRBV2 and TRBJ1-6; possible D gene TRBD1, 5 bases. This CDR3 comprises 13 residues. Trimming removed 7 bases from V and 7 bases from J, with 11 bases in between. Germline V lookup: CDR1 SNHLY, CDR2 FYNNEI. The CDR3 sequence: CASIKGWNSPLHF. CDR3 coding DNA: TGTGCCAGCATCAAGGGGTGGAATTCACCCCTCCACTTT. Full variable domain (remainder filled in from reference TRBV2 and TRBJ1-6): EPEVTQTPSHQVTQMGQEVILRCVPISNHLYFYWYRQILGQKVEFLVSFYNNEISEKSEIFDDQFSVERPDGSNFTLKIRSTKLEDSAMYFCASIKGWNSPLHFGNGTRLTVT.

This chain links TRBV27 with TRBJ1-6; 12 bases are shared with TRBD1. Germline V gene sequence: CDR1 MNHEY, CDR2 SMNVEV (reference sequence). After removal of 2 bases from V and 1 base from J, the junction contained 9 bases not matched to a gene. The length of the CDR3 is 20 residues. This CDR3 is CASSLTRDRGLESYNSPLHF. Here the CDR3 DNA reads TGTGCCAGCAGTTTAACCCGGGACAGGGGGCTTGAGTCCTATAATTCACCCCTCCACTTT.

This chain links TRBV5-4 with TRBJ1-2; 9 bases are a match to TRBD1. The CDR3 totals 15 residues. Losses at the gene ends were 4 bases for V and 4 bases for J; bases not matched to a gene: 8. Germline V gene sequence: CDR1 SGHNT, CDR2 YYREEE (reference sequence). The DNA of the CDR3 is TGTGCCAGCAGCCGACAGGGGGAGGGATCCTATGGCTACACCTTC. This gives the protein CASSRQGEGSYGYTF. The full variable domain, completed using reference TRBV5-4 and TRBJ1-2, is ETGVTQSPTHLIKTRGQQVTLRCSSQSGHNTVSWYQQALGQGPQFIFQYYREEENGRGNFPPRFSGLQFPNYSSELNVNALELDDSALYLCASSRQGEGSYGYTFGSGTRLTVV.

V is TRBV6-5 and J is TRBJ2-5, with TRBD1 matching 8 bases. Germline CDR1 reads MNHEY; CDR2 reads SVGAGI. With V trimmed by 7 bases and J by 2 bases, 9 bases remained unmatched. The CDR3 runs 15 residues. CDR3 amino acids: CASKRLQGGQETQYF. CDR3 in DNA: TGTGCCAGCAAGAGGTTACAGGGGGGTCAAGAGACCCAGTACTTC.

This clone was counted between two and nine times. V gene TRBV19 combines with J gene TRBJ1-2; D is unresolved. Germline CDR1 reads LNHDA; CDR2 reads SQIVND (reference sequence). The V end lost 3 bases, the J end lost 4 bases, and 15 bases lay between the germline ends. The CDR3 has 15 amino acids. CDR3 sequence reads: CASSISGIGSYGYTF. The CDR3, as DNA: TGTGCCAGTAGTATCTCCGGGATTGGTTCCTATGGCTACACCTTC.

The chain uses TRBV19 and TRBJ1-5; a possible D gene is TRBD1 (5 bases). Trimming left V 5 bases short and J 5 bases short, with 10 bases between. The CDR3 is 13 amino acids. Per germline, CDR1 LNHDA and CDR2 SQIVND (reference sequence). The CDR3 sequence: CASSLGGDQPQHF. CDR3 sequence (DNA): TGTGCCAGTAGTCTCGGGGGGGATCAGCCCCAGCATTTT. Filled out from reference TRBV19 and TRBJ1-5, the complete variable domain reads DGGITQSPKYLFRKEGQNVTLSCEQNLNHDAMYWYRQDPGQGLRLIYYSQIVNDFQKGDIAEGYSVSREKKESFPLTVTSAQKNPTAFYLCASSLGGDQPQHFGDGTRLSIL.

The chain is built from TRBV19 and TRBJ1-1; 9 bases fit TRBD1. This CDR3 is 14 amino acids long. The germline V gene has CDR1 LNHDA and CDR2 SQIVND (reference sequence). V lost 7 bases and J lost 5; bases outside the gene matches: 8. CDR3 protein: CASKPDRGRTEAFF. The CDR3 nucleotides read TGTGCCAGTAAGCCAGACAGGGGGAGAACTGAAGCTTTCTTT.